The 27 T cell receptor beta chains in this list originate from one sample, sequenced in a study of T cell changes during pregnancy in multiple sclerosis. Measured with immunoSEQ multiplex PCR; TCRdb has only the in-frame clones, and not every one. The sample has more than 35,000 clones; 80% to 95% are singletons. The specimen was CD4+ T cells from peripheral blood mononuclear cells, collected in the third trimester of pregnancy. The receptors stem from a female donor in good health, enrolled as a control in a pregnancy study.

This chain joins TRBV2 and TRBJ1-1; no clear D gene. Trimming took 2 bases from V and 5 from J, leaving 3 bases between them. There are 11 residues in the CDR3. Germline CDR1 reads SNHLY; CDR2 reads FYNNEI. The CDR3 reads CASSESTEAFF. The CDR3 coding sequence is TGTGCCAGCAGTGAATCGACTGAAGCTTTCTTT.

V usage is TRBV6-5 and J usage is TRBJ2-7; TRBD1 matches 10 bases. Germline V gene lookup returns CDR1 MNHEY and CDR2 SVGAGI. V was clipped by 2 bases and J by 7 bases; unmatched bases: 5. The length of the CDR3 is 14 residues. CDR3 residues: CASSYLQGQGEQYF. The CDR3 DNA is TGTGCCAGCAGTTACCTACAGGGACAGGGGGAGCAGTACTTC.

This sequence joins TRBV4-3 and TRBJ1-5; D is unresolved. Germline V CDR1 and CDR2: LGHNA, YSLEER. The CDR3 length is 13 residues. Trimming removed 0 bases from V and 6 bases from J, with 6 bases in between. The CDR3, as DNA: TGCGCCAGCAGCCAAGATCTTAGTCAGCCCCAGCATTTT. Translated: CASSQDLSQPQHF.

This chain uses TRBV10-3 with TRBJ1-3; unclear D gene. Germline lookup yields CDR1 ENHRY and CDR2 SYGVKD. Trimming removed 7 bases from V and 0 bases from J, with 7 bases in between. The CDR3 is 13 residues long. This chain's CDR3 is CAINGDSGNTIYF. The CDR3 DNA reads TGTGCCATCAACGGGGACTCTGGAAACACCATATATTTT.

The chain uses TRBV5-4 and TRBJ2-5, with 7 bases aligning to TRBD1. The germline V gene has CDR1 SGHNT and CDR2 YYREEE (reference sequence). The CDR3 sequence is 14 residues long. After removal of 4 bases from V and 3 bases from J, the junction contained 6 bases not matched to a gene. The CDR3 loop is CASSARDRKETQYF. The CDR3 DNA reads TGTGCCAGCAGCGCCCGGGACAGAAAAGAGACCCAGTACTTC. Full variable domain (missing parts from reference TRBV5-4 and TRBJ2-5): ETGVTQSPTHLIKTRGQQVTLRCSSQSGHNTVSWYQQALGQGPQFIFQYYREEENGRGNFPPRFSGLQFPNYSSELNVNALELDDSALYLCASSARDRKETQYFGPGTRLLVL.

The CDR3 DNA sequence: TGTGCCAGCTCACCTATAGCGGGGGGGCTCCACAATGAGCAGTTCTTC. It translates to CASSPIAGGLHNEQFF. V is TRBV18 and J is TRBJ2-1; 11 positions agree with TRBD2. The CDR3 is 16 amino acids. Germline V gives CDR1 KGHSH, CDR2 LQKENI. The trim removed 3 bases at V and 5 bases at J, leaving 6 bases unmatched.

The genes are TRBV29-1 and TRBJ1-2, with D uncertain. This CDR3 has 11 residues. V gave up 6 bases and J gave up 4 bases, with 9 bases separating them. Germline V gene data show CDR1 as SQVTM and CDR2 as ANQGSEA. CDR3 nucleotide sequence: TGCAGCGTCCTCGGGAGCTATGGCTACACCTTC. This sequence encodes CSVLGSYGYTF.

The chain is built from TRBV7-2 and TRBJ1-2, with TRBD1 matching 9 bases. V lost 5 bases and J lost 5; bases outside the gene matches: 6. There are 14 residues in the CDR3. The germline V gene encodes CDR1 SGHTA and CDR2 FQGNSA. The CDR3 region has the DNA TGTGCCAGCAGCCCGGACAGGGGCCCGTATGGCTACACCTTC. Translation: CASSPDRGPYGYTF.

This clone was detected once. This rearrangement joins TRBV18 to TRBJ2-1; D not certain. The V end lost 1 base, the J end lost 4 bases, and 11 bases lay between the germline ends. Germline V CDR1 and CDR2: KGHSH, LQKENI. CDR3 size: 15 residues. As DNA, the CDR3 is TGTGCCAGCTCACCACTGATGCAACTATACAATGAGCAGTTCTTC. Its translation: CASSPLMQLYNEQFF.

This clone was seen only once. The chain couples TRBV5-1 to TRBJ2-5; D is possibly TRBD1 (6 bases). V lost 3 bases to trimming and J lost 2 bases, with 8 bases between them. The germline V gene has CDR1 SGHRS and CDR2 YFSETQ. The CDR3 spans 13 residues. This CDR3 reads CASSSGQQETQYF. The CDR3 nucleotides are TGCGCCAGCAGCTCAGGACAGCAAGAGACCCAGTACTTC.

The chain couples TRBV4-2 to TRBJ1-3; a possible D gene is TRBD1 (6 bases). Germline-derived CDR1 and CDR2 are LGHNA and YNFKEQ. The CDR3 spans 15 residues. The V end was cut by 3 bases, the J end by 2 bases, with 11 bases between. This CDR3 reads CASSQNRVPGNTIYF. The DNA of the CDR3 is TGTGCCAGCAGCCAGAACAGGGTGCCTGGAAACACCATATATTTT.

The chain is built from TRBV19 and TRBJ1-6; 10 nucleotides line up with TRBD1. The V gene end was trimmed by 7 bases and the J gene end by 9 bases; junction bases not matched to a gene: 6. CDR3 length: 14 residues. From germline, CDR1 is LNHDA and CDR2 SQIVND (reference sequence). As DNA, the CDR3 is TGTGCCAGTACCCCGGGACAGGGGCCTTCACCCCTCCACTTT. It translates to CASTPGQGPSPLHF.

The rearrangement links TRBV7-9 to TRBJ2-3, with TRBD2 as a possible D gene (6 bases). The germline V gene encodes CDR1 SEHNR and CDR2 FQNEAQ (reference sequence). CDR3 length: 14 amino acids. With 1 base removed from V and 12 bases from J, the gap between germline ends came to 17 bases. The DNA of the CDR3 is TGTGCCAGCAGCTTAGGGGCGGGGTTGGGTCACCAGTATTTT. Translation gives CASSLGAGLGHQYF.

The rearrangement links TRBV2 to TRBJ1-3; 7 positions match TRBD1. Germline V gene sequence: CDR1 SNHLY, CDR2 FYNNEI. The ends lost 6 bases at V and 0 bases at J; junction bases unmatched: 5. The CDR3 runs to 15 residues. The DNA of the CDR3 is TGTGCCAGCAGAAAGGACAGGATCTCTGGAAACACCATATATTTT. Translation gives CASRKDRISGNTIYF.

The chain joins TRBV6-5 to TRBJ1-1, with 8 bases matching TRBD1. The J segment lost 0 bases and the V segment lost 6 bases, leaving 6 bases of the junction unmatched. Germline-derived CDR1 and CDR2 are MNHEY and SVGAGI. The CDR3 has 15 residues. CDR3: CASSRQGRMNTEAFF. The CDR3 region has the DNA TGTGCCAGCAGCCGACAGGGGCGGATGAACACTGAAGCTTTCTTT.

This clone was seen just once. The chain has TRBV5-6 and TRBJ2-5; tentative D call: TRBD1 (6 bases). Germline lookup yields CDR1 SGHDT and CDR2 YYEEEE. V was pared by 1 base and J by 5 bases, with 18 bases between. The CDR3 runs to 16 residues. This chain's CDR3 is CASSLKGGSKGETQYF. In DNA, the CDR3 is TGTGCCAGCAGCTTGAAAGGGGGAAGTAAGGGTGAGACCCAGTACTTC.

The chain carries TRBV29-1 and TRBJ1-5; no reliable D call. V lost 7 bases and J lost 7, with 14 bases in between. CDR3 size: 12 residues. The V gene's germline CDR1 is SQVTM and CDR2 ANQGSEA. In nucleotides, the CDR3 is TGCAGCGCCGGAAGTCCGGGGCAGCCCCAGCATTTT. Translation: CSAGSPGQPQHF.

V is TRBV28 and J is TRBJ1-5, with no clear D. The CDR3 is 15 residues long. The V end lost 3 bases, the J end lost 2 bases, and 11 bases lay between the germline ends. Germline V gives CDR1 MDHEN, CDR2 SYDVKM. The CDR3 is CASSFLKGGNQPQHF. In nucleotides, the CDR3 is TGTGCCAGCAGTTTTCTTAAGGGAGGCAATCAGCCCCAGCATTTT.

The gene calls are TRBV19 and TRBJ1-2, with TRBD1 identical over 8 bases. V dropped 6 bases and J dropped 4; count of bases not matched to a gene: 10. Germline CDR1 and CDR2: LNHDA and SQIVND (reference sequence). The length of the CDR3 is 15 residues. CDR3 loop: CASSPNPTGVYGYTF. The DNA for the CDR3 is TGTGCCAGTAGCCCAAACCCGACAGGGGTCTATGGCTACACCTTC.

The gene calls are TRBV5-1 and TRBJ1-6, with 11 bases that match TRBD1. This CDR3 spans 16 amino acids. Germline V CDR1 and CDR2: SGHRS, YFSETQ. Losses at the gene ends were 3 bases for V and 9 bases for J; bases not matched to a gene: 8. As DNA, the CDR3 is TGCGCCAGCAGCTCCGCCGGGACAGGGGGAGGTTCACCCCTCCACTTT. This encodes CASSSAGTGGGSPLHF.

The chain couples TRBV13 to TRBJ2-7; possible D gene TRBD1, 6 bases. Germline V lookup: CDR1 PRHDT, CDR2 FYEKMQ (reference sequence). Trimming cost V 4 bases and J 3 bases, with 13 bases left between them. The length of the CDR3 is 14 residues. The CDR3 reads CASSSRGDGYEQYF. The CDR3 DNA sequence: TGTGCCAGCAGCTCCAGGGGAGATGGCTACGAGCAGTACTTC.

The chain is built from TRBV7-2 and TRBJ1-5, with D possibly TRBD1 on 6 matching bases. This CDR3 contains 15 residues. The V gene lost 8 bases and the J gene lost 4 bases, with 18 bases spanning the gap. Per the germline V gene, CDR1 is SGHTA and CDR2 is FQGNSA. CDR3 amino acids: CASGGAPKSNQPQHF. The DNA for the CDR3 is TGTGCCAGCGGGGGGGCTCCTAAATCAAATCAGCCCCAGCATTTT.

The rearrangement uses TRBV18 and TRBJ2-1; D may be TRBD2 (5 bases). The CDR3 consists of 13 residues. Germline loops: CDR1 KGHSH, CDR2 LQKENI. Trimming left V 4 bases short and J 8 bases short, with 12 bases between. CDR3: CASSLELVHEQFF. CDR3 bases: TGTGCCAGCTCACTGGAACTAGTCCATGAGCAGTTCTTC. Drawing the rest from reference TRBV18 and TRBJ2-1, the complete variable domain is NAGVMQNPRHLVRRRGQEARLRCSPMKGHSHVYWYRQLPEEGLKFMVYLQKENIIDESGMPKERFSAEFPKEGPSILRIQQVVRGDSAAYFCASSLELVHEQFFGPGTRLTVL.

The rearrangement links TRBV28 to TRBJ2-1; TRBD1 is a possible D gene (7 bases). This CDR3 spans 15 amino acids. Germline CDR1 and CDR2: MDHEN and SYDVKM. Trimming left V 6 bases short and J 9 bases short, with 21 bases between. The CDR3 loop is CASRPTQGGRGEQFF. The CDR3 bases are TGTGCCAGCAGGCCGACGCAGGGGGGTCGAGGTGAGCAGTTCTTC.

The chain recombines TRBV28 with TRBJ1-5, with D possibly matching TRBD1 (6 bases). This CDR3 comprises 14 residues. Between the trimmed V and J ends, which lost 6 bases and 3 bases, there was a span of 12 bases. In germline, CDR1 is MDHEN, CDR2 SYDVKM. The CDR3 here is CASRSGTPNQPQHF. Here the CDR3 DNA reads TGTGCCAGCAGATCCGGGACACCCAATCAGCCCCAGCATTTT.

The rearrangement links TRBV7-2 to TRBJ1-3, with a weak D call TRBD1 (6 bases). Trimming left V 3 bases short and J 4 bases short, with 13 bases between. The CDR3 consists of 15 residues. CDR1 is SGHTA, CDR2 FQGNSA, per germline. The CDR3: CASSFRTGTGNTIYF. The CDR3, as DNA: TGTGCCAGCAGCTTCCGTACAGGGACGGGAAACACCATATATTTT. Looking up the rest from reference TRBV7-2 and TRBJ1-3 gives the full variable domain: GAGVSQSPSNKVTEKGKDVELRCDPISGHTALYWYRQSLGQGLEFLIYFQGNSAPDKSGLPSDRFSAERTGGSVSTLTIQRTQQEDSAVYLCASSFRTGTGNTIYFGEGSWLTVV.

This sequence joins TRBV7-2 and TRBJ2-2, with TRBD2 identical over 8 bases. The junction had 7 bases not matched to a gene; V was cut back by 4 bases and J by 6 bases. The length of the CDR3 is 15 residues. The germline V gene encodes CDR1 SGHTA and CDR2 FQGNSA. CDR3 sequence: CASSWIGGVSGELFF. In nucleotides, the CDR3 is TGTGCCAGCAGCTGGATCGGGGGGGTTTCCGGGGAGCTGTTTTTT.